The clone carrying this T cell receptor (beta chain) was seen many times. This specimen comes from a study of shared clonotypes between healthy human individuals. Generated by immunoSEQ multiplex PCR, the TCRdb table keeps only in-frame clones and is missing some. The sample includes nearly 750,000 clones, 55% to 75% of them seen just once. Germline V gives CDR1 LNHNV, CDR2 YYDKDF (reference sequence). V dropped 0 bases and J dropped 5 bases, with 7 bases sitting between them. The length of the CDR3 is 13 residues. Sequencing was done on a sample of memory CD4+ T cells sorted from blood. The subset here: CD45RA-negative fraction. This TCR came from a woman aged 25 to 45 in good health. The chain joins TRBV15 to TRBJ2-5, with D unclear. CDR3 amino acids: CATSRDLRETQYF. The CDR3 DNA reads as TGTGCCACCAGCAGAGATCTTAGGGAGACCCAGTACTTC.